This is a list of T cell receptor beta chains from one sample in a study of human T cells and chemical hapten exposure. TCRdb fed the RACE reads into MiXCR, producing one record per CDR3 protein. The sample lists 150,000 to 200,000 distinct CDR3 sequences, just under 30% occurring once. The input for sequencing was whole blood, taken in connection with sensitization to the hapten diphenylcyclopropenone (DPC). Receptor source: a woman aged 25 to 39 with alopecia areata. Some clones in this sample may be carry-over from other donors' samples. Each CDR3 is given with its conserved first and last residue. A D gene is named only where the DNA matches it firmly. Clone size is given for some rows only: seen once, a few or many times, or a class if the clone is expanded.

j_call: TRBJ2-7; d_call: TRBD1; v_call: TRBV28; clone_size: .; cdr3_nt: TGTGCCAGCAGTTTAGGGACAGGCCAGTACGAGCAGTACTTC; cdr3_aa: CASSLGTGQYEQYF
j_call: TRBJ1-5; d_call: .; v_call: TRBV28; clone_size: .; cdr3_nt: TGTGCCAGCAGTTTCACAGCAGGGCGAGGGAATCAGCCCCAGCATTTT; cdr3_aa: CASSFTAGRGNQPQHF
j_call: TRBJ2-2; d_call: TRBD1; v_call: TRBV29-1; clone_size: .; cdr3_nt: TGCAGCGTCGGACAGGGGACGAACACCGGGGAGCTGTTTTTT; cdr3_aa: CSVGQGTNTGELFF
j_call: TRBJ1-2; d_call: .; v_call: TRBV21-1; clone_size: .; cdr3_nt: TGTGCCAGCAGCTTTATGACTCCGACGAACTATGGCTACACCTTC; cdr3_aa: CASSFMTPTNYGYTF
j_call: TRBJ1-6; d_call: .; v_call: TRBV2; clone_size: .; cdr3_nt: TGTGCCCGGAGAGCAGGGCCTAATTCACCCCTCCACTTT; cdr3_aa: CARRAGPNSPLHF
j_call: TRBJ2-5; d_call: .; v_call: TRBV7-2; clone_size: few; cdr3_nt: TGTGCCAGCAGCTTAGTTTGGGCCCCTCCGTCCCAGTACTTC; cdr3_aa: CASSLVWAPPSQYF
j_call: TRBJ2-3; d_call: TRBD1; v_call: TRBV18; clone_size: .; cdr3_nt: TGTGCCAGCTCACCAGGGACAGAAAGTACAGATACGCAGTATTTT; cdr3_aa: CASSPGTESTDTQYF
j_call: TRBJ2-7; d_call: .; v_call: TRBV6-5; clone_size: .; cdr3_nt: TGTGCCAGCAAAGACGGTTCCTACGAGCAGTACTTC; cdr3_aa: CASKDGSYEQYF
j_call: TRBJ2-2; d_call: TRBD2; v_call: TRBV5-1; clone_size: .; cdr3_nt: TGCGCCAGCAGCCGGGGGGGGCGAGTATCATCGAACACCGGGGAGCTGTTTTTT; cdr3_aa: CASSRGGRVSSNTGELFF
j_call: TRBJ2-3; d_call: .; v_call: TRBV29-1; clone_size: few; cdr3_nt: TGCAGCGTTGATGCTCAGGACACAGATACGCAGTATTTT; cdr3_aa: CSVDAQDTDTQYF
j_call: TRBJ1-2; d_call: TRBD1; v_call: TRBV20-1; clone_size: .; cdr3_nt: TGCAGTGCTAGAGGTGGAACAGGGGCGGCTAACTATGGCTACACCTTC; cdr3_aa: CSARGGTGAANYGYTF
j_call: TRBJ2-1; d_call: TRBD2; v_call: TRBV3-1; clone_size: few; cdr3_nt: TGTGCCAGCAGCCCTAGGACTAGCGGTAACAATGAGCAGTTCTTC; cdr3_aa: CASSPRTSGNNEQFF
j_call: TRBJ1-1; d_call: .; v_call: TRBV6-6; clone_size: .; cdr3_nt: TGTGCCAGTGGTCGAGGGAACACTGAAGCTTTCTTT; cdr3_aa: CASGRGNTEAFF
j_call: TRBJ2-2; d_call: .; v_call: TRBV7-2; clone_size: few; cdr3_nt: TGTGCCAGCAGCTCGTCCGGAGGAACGAACACCGGGGAGCTGTTTTTT; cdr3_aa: CASSSSGGTNTGELFF
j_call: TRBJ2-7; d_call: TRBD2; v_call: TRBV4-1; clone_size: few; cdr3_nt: TGCGCCAGCAGCCAAGTGACTAGCGGGTTTGGAGAGCAGTACTTC; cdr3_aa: CASSQVTSGFGEQYF
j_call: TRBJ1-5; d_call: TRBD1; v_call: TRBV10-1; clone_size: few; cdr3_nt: TGCGCCAGCACCCGGGGCAAAACAGACAGGGCGGGACAGCCCCAGCATTTT; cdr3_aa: CASTRGKTDRAGQPQHF
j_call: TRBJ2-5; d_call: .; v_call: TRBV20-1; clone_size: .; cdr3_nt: TGCAGGGCGACAGCCCCCGGCCAAGAGACCCAGTACTTC; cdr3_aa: CRATAPGQETQYF
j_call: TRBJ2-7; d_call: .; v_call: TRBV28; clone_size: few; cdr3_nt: TGTGCCAGCAGAGGGGTTTCCCCTACCTACGAGCAGTACTTC; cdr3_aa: CASRGVSPTYEQYF
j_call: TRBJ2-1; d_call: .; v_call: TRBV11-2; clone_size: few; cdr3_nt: TGTGCCAGCAGCTTGGGAGGAAATCGGAACAATGAGCAGTTCTTC; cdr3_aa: CASSLGGNRNNEQFF
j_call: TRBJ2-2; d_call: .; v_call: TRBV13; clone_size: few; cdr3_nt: TGTGCCAGCAGCTTAGGGCTAACCCTAACCGGGGAGCTGTTTTTT; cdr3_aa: CASSLGLTLTGELFF
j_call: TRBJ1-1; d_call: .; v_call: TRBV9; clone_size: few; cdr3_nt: TGTGCCAGCAGCGTCTCCCAGGGGCGATTGAACACTGAAGCTTTCTTT; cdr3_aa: CASSVSQGRLNTEAFF
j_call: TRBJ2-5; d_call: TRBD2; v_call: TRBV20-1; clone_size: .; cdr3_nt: TGCAGTGCTAGAGGGCTAGCGGAAGAGACCCAGTACTTC; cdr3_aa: CSARGLAEETQYF
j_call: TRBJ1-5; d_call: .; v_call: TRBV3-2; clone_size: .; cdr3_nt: TGTGCCAGCAGCCAAGGGGCAAGGACGCTAAATCAGCCCCAGCATTTT; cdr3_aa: CASSQGARTLNQPQHF
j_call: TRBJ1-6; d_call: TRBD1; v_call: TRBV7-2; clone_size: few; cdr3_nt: TGTGCCAGCAGCTTAACAGGGGGCGCAGGCAATTCACCCCTCCACTTT; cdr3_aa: CASSLTGGAGNSPLHF
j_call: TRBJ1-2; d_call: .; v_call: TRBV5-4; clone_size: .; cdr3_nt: TGTGCCAGCAGCTTGGCCTGGGGGCAAGACTATGGCTACACCTTC; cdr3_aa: CASSLAWGQDYGYTF
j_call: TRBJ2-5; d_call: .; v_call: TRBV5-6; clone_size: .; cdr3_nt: TGTGCCAGCACGTTCAGCGGGCTCGAGACCCAGTACTTC; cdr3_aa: CASTFSGLETQYF
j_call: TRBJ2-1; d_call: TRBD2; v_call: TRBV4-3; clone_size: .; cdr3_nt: TGCGCCAGCAGCCAAAACCGACTAGCGGACTACAATGAGCAGTTCTTC; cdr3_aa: CASSQNRLADYNEQFF
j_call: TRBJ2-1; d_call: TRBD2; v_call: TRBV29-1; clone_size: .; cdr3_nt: TGCAGCGTTGAGGGCTTATTAGCGGGAGTTTACAGTGAGCAGTTCTTC; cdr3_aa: CSVEGLLAGVYSEQFF
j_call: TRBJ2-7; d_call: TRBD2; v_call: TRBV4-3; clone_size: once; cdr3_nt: TGCGCCAGCAGCCGGGGACTAGCGGGAGGGCCATACGAGCAGTACTTC; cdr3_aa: CASSRGLAGGPYEQYF
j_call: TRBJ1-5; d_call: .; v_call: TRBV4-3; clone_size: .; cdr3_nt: TGCGCCAGCAGCCAAGATTTGAGGGAAGCATATCAGCCCCAGCATTTT; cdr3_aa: CASSQDLREAYQPQHF
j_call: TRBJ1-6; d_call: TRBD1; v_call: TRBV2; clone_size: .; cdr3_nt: TGTGCCAGCAGCGATACAGGGGGTCCCTATAATTCACCCCTCCACTTT; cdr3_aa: CASSDTGGPYNSPLHF
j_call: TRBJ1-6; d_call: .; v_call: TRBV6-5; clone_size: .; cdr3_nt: TGTGCCAGCAGTATTTCTCCTAAGCCTGATAATTCACCCCTCCACTTT; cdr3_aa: CASSISPKPDNSPLHF
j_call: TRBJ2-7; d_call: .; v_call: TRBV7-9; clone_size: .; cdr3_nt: TGTGCCAGCAGCCCTATGTCCTACGAGCAGTACTTC; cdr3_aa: CASSPMSYEQYF
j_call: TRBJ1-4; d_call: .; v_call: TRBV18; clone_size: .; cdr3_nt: TGTGCCAGCTCATACGGACAAGTAGCAACTAATGAAAAACTGTTTTTT; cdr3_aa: CASSYGQVATNEKLFF
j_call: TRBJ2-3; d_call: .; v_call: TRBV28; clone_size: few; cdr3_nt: TGTGCCAGCCGGACTATAGGTACGCAGTATTTT; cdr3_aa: CASRTIGTQYF
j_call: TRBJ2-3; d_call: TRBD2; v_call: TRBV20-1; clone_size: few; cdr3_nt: TGCAGTACCGCCCTTGCTAGCGGGAGTGCAGATACGCAGTATTTT; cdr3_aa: CSTALASGSADTQYF
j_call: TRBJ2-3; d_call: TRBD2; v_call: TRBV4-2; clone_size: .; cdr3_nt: TGCGCCAGCAGCCAAGGGACTAGCGGGGGGCGGGATACGCAGTATTTT; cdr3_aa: CASSQGTSGGRDTQYF
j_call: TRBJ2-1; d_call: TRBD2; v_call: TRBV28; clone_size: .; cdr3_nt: TGTGCCAGCAGCTTTTTAGCGGGACTTTACAATGAGCAGTTCTTC; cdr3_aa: CASSFLAGLYNEQFF
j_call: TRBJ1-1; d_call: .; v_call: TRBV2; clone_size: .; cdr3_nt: TGTGCCAGCAGTGTTGGGGGCACCGAAAACACTGAAGCTTTCTTT; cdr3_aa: CASSVGGTENTEAFF
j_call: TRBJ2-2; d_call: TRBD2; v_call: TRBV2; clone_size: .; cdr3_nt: TGTGCCAGCACCGGGACTAGCAGTGCCGGGGAGCTGTTTTTT; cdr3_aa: CASTGTSSAGELFF
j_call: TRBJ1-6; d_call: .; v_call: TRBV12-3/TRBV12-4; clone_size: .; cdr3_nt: TGTGCCAGCAGGACTACTGCAAATTCACCCCTCCACTTT; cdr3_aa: CASRTTANSPLHF
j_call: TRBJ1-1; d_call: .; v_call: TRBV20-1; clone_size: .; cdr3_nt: TGCAGTGCTGCACCAGTCAGACCGGAAACTGAAGCTTTCTTT; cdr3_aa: CSAAPVRPETEAFF
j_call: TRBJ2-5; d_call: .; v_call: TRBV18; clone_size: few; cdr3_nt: TGTGCCAGCTCATCAGGGCATCAAGAGACCCAGTACTTC; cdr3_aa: CASSSGHQETQYF
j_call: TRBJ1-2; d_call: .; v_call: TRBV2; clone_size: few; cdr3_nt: TGTGCCAGCAGTGACGGGGCTATTCCCCGTGACTATGGCTACACCTTC; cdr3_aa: CASSDGAIPRDYGYTF
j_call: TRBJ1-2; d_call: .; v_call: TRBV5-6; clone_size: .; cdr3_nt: TGTGCCAGCAGGCTCGGGGACTTCTGGGCCTTC; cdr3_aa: CASRLGDFWAF
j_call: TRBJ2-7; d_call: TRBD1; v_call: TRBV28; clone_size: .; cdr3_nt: TGTGCCAGCGTAGATAGGACAGGGCTATCCTACGAGCAGTACTTC; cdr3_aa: CASVDRTGLSYEQYF
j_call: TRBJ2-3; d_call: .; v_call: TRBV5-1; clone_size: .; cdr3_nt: TGCGCCAGCAGCCCCAGGAGATCAACAGATACGCAGTATTTT; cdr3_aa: CASSPRRSTDTQYF
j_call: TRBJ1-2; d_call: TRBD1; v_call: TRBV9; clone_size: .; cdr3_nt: TGTGCCAGCAGCGTATCGCCCGGACAGGGGGACTATGGCTACACCTTC; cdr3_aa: CASSVSPGQGDYGYTF
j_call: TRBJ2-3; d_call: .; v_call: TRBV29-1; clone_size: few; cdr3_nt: TGCAGCGTTAGCGAGTTAATCATAGATACGCAGTATTTT; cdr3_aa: CSVSELIIDTQYF
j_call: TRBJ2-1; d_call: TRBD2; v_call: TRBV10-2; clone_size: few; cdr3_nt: TGCGCCAGCAGTGATTCTTGGACTAGCAGGAATGAGCAGTTCTTC; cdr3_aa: CASSDSWTSRNEQFF
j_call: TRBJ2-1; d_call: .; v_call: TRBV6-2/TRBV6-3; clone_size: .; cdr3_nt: TGTGCCAGCAGTCAATCGGAGGTCCCCTACAATGAGCAGTTCTTC; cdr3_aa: CASSQSEVPYNEQFF
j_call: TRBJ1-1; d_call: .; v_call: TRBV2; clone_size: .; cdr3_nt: TGTGCCAGCAGTGGTCAGGGGCACACTGAAGCTTTCTTT; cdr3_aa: CASSGQGHTEAFF
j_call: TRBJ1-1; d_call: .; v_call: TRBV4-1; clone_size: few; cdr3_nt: TGCGCCAGCAGCCAAGATCTCGGACAGACTAACTCGAACACTGAAGCTTTCTTT; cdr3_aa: CASSQDLGQTNSNTEAFF
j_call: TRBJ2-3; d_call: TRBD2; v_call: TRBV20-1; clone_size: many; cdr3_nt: TGCAGTGCTAGAGATCTAGCGGGGGGGCCGGCGGGAGATACGCAGTATTTT; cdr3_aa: CSARDLAGGPAGDTQYF